This TCR beta chain was sequenced in a study of PD-1 blockade in mismatch repair-deficient tumors. The ends lost 6 bases at V and 4 bases at J; junction bases unmatched: 11. The CDR3 totals 16 residues. Looked up from germline, CDR1 is ENHRY and CDR2 is SYGVKD. Every patient had mismatch repair deficiency by PCR or immunohistochemistry. A few pembrolizumab responders had their TCRs sequenced. Clones were read by immunoSEQ multiplex PCR, and TCRdb kept only the in-frame ones, dropping some. Of around 40,000 clones listed, roughly three quarters were seen once; the top ten hold approximately 22%. To note about this clone: No antigen is known for it.

Study-level findings and limits: Tumor-resident clones, often absent from pretreatment blood, expanded after pembrolizumab and then contracted.

The chain recombines TRBV10-3 with TRBJ2-2; 7 bases are a match to TRBD1. Sequences were derived from peripheral blood, sampled 4 weeks after starting pembrolizumab. The receptor comes from an adult with mismatch repair-deficient cancer. In DNA, the CDR3 is TGTGCCATCAGGAGAACAGTAAGGGGGCCCACCGGGGAGCTGTTTTTT. This gives the protein CAIRRTVRGPTGELFF.